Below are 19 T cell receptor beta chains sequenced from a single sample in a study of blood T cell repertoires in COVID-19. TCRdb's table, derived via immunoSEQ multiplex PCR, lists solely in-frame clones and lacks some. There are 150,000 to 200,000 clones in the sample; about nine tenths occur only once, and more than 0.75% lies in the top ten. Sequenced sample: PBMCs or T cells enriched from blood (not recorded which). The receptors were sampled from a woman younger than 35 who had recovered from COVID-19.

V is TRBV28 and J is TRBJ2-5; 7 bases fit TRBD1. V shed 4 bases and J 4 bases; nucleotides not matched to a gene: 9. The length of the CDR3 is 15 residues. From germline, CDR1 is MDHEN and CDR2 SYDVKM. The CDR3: CASSSQGTARETQYF. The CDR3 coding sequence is TGTGCCAGCAGTTCCCAGGGGACAGCAAGAGAGACCCAGTACTTC.

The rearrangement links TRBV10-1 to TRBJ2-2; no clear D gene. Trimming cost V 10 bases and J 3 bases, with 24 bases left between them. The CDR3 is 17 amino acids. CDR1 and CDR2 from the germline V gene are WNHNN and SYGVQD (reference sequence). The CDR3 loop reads CAIFSFNGSLDTGELFF. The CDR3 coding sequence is TGCGCCATCTTCTCCTTCAATGGCTCCCTGGACACCGGGGAGCTGTTTTTT.

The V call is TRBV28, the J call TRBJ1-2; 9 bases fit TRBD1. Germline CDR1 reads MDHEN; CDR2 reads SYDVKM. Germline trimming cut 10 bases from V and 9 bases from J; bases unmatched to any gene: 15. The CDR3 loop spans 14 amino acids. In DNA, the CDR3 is TGTGCCACCGCGCTATGGACAGGGGCCGAGAGCTACACCTTC. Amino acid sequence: CATALWTGAESYTF.

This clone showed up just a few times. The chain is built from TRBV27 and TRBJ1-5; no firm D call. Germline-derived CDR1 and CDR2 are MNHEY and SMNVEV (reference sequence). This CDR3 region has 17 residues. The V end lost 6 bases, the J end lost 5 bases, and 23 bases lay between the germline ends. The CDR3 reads CASSSRVARGSDQPQHF. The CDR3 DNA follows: TGTGCCAGCAGCTCCCGGGTCGCGAGAGGGTCGGATCAGCCCCAGCATTTT.

CDR3 nucleotides: TGTGCCAGCTCCTTAAGTAGTTTGCCAGATACGCAGTATTTT. Its protein is CASSLSSLPDTQYF. The gene calls are TRBV9 and TRBJ2-3, with D hard to call. The CDR3 has 14 residues. Germline V gene lookup returns CDR1 SGDLS and CDR2 YYNGEE. V was shortened by 7 bases and J by 4 bases, with 16 bases between the two germline ends.

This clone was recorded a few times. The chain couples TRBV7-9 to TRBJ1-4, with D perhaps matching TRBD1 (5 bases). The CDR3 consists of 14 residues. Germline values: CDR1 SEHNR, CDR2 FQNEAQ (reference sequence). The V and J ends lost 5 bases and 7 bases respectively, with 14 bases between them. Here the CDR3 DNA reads TGTGCCAGCAGCCCTTCGGGGGGGGGTGAAAAACTGTTTTTT. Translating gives CASSPSGGGEKLFF.

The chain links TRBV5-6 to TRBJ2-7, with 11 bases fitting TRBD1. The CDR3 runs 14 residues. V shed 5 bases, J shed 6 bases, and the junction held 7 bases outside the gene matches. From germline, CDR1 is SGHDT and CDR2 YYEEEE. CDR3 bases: TGTGCCAGCAGGCAGCCCGGGACAGGGGGCGAGCAGTACTTC. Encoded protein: CASRQPGTGGEQYF.

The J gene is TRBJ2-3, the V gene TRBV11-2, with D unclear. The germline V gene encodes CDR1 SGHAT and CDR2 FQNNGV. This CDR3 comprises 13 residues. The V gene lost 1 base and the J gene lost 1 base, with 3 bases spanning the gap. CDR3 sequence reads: CASSLAGTDTQYF. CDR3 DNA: TGTGCCAGCAGCTTAGCTGGCACAGATACGCAGTATTTT.

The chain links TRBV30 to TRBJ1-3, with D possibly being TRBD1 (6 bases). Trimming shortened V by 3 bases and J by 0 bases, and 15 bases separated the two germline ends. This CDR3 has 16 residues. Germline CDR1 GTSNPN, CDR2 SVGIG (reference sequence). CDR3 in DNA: TGTGCCTGGAGCCTGGGGGCAGACCACTCTGGAAACACCATATATTTT. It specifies CAWSLGADHSGNTIYF.

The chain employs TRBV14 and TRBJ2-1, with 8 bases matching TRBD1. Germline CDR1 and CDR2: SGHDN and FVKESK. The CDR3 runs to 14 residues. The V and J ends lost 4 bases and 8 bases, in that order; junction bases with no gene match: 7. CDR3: CASSLRDRRDEQFF. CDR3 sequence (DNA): TGTGCCAGCAGCCTTCGGGACAGGCGCGATGAGCAGTTCTTC.

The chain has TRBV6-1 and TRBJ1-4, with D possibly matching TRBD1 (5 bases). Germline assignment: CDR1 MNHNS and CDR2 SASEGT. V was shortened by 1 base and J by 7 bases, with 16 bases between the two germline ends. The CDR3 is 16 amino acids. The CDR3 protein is CASSEEAGLFSEKLFF. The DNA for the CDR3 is TGTGCCAGCAGTGAAGAGGCAGGGTTATTCAGTGAAAAACTGTTTTTT.

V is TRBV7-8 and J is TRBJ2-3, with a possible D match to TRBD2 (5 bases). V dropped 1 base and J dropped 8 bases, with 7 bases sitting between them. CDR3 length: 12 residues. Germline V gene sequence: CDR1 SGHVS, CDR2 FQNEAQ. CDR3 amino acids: CASSLDEGTQYF. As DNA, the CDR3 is TGTGCCAGCAGCTTAGATGAGGGTACGCAGTATTTT.

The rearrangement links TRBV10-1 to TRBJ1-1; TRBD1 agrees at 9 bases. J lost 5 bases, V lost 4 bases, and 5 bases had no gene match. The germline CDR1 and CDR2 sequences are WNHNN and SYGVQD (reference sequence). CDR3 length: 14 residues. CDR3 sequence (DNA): TGCGCCAGCAGTGGATACAGGGGGCGGACTGAAGCTTTCTTT. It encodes CASSGYRGRTEAFF.

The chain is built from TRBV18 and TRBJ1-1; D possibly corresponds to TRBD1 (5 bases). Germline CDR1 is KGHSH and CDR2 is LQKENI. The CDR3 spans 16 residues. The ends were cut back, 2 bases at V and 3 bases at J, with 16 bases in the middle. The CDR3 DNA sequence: TGTGCCAGCTCACCATGGGAGGGGCTTGGGGACACTGAAGCTTTCTTT. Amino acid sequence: CASSPWEGLGDTEAFF. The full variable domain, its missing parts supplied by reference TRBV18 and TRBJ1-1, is NAGVMQNPRHLVRRRGQEARLRCSPMKGHSHVYWYRQLPEEGLKFMVYLQKENIIDESGMPKERFSAEFPKEGPSILRIQQVVRGDSAAYFCASSPWEGLGDTEAFFGQGTRLTVV.

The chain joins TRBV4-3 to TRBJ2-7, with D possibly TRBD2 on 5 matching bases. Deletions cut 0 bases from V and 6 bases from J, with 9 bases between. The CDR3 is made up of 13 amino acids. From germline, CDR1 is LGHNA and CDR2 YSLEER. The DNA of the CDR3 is TGCGCCAGCAGCCAAGATCGGGGAACCGAGCAGTACTTC. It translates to CASSQDRGTEQYF.

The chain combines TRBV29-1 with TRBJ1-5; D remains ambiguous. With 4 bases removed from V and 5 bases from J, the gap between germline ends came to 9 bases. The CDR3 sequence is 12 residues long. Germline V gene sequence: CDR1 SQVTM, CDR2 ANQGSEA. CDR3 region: CSVGREHQPQHF. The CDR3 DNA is TGCAGCGTTGGGAGGGAACATCAGCCCCAGCATTTT.

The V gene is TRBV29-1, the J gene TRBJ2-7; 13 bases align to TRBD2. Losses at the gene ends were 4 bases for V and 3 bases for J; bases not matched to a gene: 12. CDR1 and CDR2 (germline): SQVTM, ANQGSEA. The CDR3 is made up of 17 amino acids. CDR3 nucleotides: TGCAGCGTTGGTCGGACTAGCGGGAGACTTGCCGTCTACGAGCAGTACTTC. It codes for CSVGRTSGRLAVYEQYF.

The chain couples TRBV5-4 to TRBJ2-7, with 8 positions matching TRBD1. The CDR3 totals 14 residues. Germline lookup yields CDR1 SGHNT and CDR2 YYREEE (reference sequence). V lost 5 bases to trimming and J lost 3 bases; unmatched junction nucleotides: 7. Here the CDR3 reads CASSLPGQVYEQYF. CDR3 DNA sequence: TGTGCCAGCAGTCTCCCGGGACAGGTCTACGAGCAGTACTTC.

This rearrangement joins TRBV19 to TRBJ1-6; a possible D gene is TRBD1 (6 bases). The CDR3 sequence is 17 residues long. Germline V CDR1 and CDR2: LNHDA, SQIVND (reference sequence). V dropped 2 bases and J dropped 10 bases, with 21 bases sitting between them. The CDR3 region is CASSISVEGTMFSPLHF. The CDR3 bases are TGTGCCAGTAGTATAAGCGTTGAAGGGACAATGTTCTCACCCCTCCACTTT. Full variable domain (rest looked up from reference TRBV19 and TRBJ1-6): DGGITQSPKYLFRKEGQNVTLSCEQNLNHDAMYWYRQDPGQGLRLIYYSQIVNDFQKGDIAEGYSVSREKKESFPLTVTSAQKNPTAFYLCASSISVEGTMFSPLHFGNGTRLTVT.